This TCR beta chain was documented in a study of cytomegalovirus exposure and HLA in healthy donors. Overall study results and limits: A missense variant in DCLRE1C was later tied to TCR beta V- and J-gene trimming.

A word on this clone: Its antigen is not known.

V was pared by 6 bases and J by 1 base, with 7 bases of the junction left unmatched. The germline V gene has CDR1 MNHEY and CDR2 SVGAGI. This CDR3 region has 15 residues. Amplification used 60 Vbeta primers and 13 Jbeta primers. TCRdb keeps only in-frame clones here, not all; method: immunoSEQ multiplex PCR. The sample holds more than 110,000 clones; around 80% are singletons and the top ten take around 9.1%. What was sequenced was PBMCs. The gene calls are TRBV6-5 and TRBJ2-7; 9 bases are shared with TRBD1. The sequence was collected from a woman aged 45-60 years in good health and CMV-seropositive. CDR3 coding DNA: TGTGCCAGCAGCTTAGGGACAGGGACGTCCTACGAGCAGTACTTC. Amino acids: CASSLGTGTSYEQYF.